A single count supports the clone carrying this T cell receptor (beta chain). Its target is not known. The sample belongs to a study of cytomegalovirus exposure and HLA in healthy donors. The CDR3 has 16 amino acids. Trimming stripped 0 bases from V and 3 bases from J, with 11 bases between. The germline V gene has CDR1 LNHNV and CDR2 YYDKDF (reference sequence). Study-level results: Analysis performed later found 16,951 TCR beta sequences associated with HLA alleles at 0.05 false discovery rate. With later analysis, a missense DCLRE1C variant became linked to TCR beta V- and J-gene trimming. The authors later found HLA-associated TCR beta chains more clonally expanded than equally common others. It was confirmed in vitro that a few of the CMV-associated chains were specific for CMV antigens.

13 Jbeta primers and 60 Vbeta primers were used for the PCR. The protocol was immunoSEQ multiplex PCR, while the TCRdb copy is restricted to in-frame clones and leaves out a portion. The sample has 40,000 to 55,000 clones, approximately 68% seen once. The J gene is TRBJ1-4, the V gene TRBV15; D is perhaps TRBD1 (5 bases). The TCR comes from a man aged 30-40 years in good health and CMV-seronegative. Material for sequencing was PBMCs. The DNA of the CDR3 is TGTGCCACCAGCAGAGATAAGCCAGGGTCTAATGAAAAACTGTTTTTT. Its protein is CATSRDKPGSNEKLFF.